This T cell receptor (beta chain) is drawn from a study of cytotoxic CD8 clonotypes in ibrutinib-treated CLL. Background on the study: Response sampling came at median around 12 months of treatment, ranging 6 to 36 months.

The study's findings and limits: Elevated clonality accompanied ibrutinib response, with a return toward baseline values at progression. Patients showed higher baseline clonality than age-matched healthy donors, and it tracked circulating CD8+ T-cell counts.

The CDR3 totals 15 residues. Trimming removed 2 bases from V and 1 base from J, with 10 bases in between. Germline values: CDR1 SGHNT, CDR2 YYREEE (reference sequence). For this clone: Its antigen is unidentified.

Method: immunoSEQ multiplex PCR; TCRdb's copy keeps in-frame clones and lacks some. The profile shows 150,000 or so clones, under 90% of them singletons. This TCR came from a human donor with chronic lymphocytic leukemia. V and J are TRBV5-4 and TRBJ2-1; a weak D match, TRBD1 (6 bases). This specimen consisted of PBMCs, obtained after 24 months of ibrutinib treatment. CDR3 coding DNA: TGTGCCAGCAGCTTAGGGGGTGGATCCTACAATGAGCAGTTCTTC. It codes for CASSLGGGSYNEQFF.